The clone carrying this TCR beta chain turned up a few times. One end of the junction is discordant with germline, which a read error may explain. The PCR had 60 Vbeta and 13 Jbeta primers. Measured with immunoSEQ multiplex PCR; TCRdb has only the in-frame clones, and not every one. The table shows about 96,000 clones, with 65% to 80% occurring only once. These data belong to a study of cytomegalovirus exposure and HLA in healthy donors. Per the germline V gene, CDR1 is SSHAT and CDR2 is FNYEAQ (reference sequence). The CDR3 has 14 residues. The V call is TRBV7-7, the J call TRBJ1-2; TRBD1 matches 8 bases. This sequence was found in a female donor in good health and CMV-seropositive. Sample: PBMCs. The CDR3: CASSPPGTGYGYTF. The CDR3 bases are TGTGCTAGCAGCCCGCCCGGGACAGGCTATGGCTACACCTTC.